The sequence of this TCR beta chain was determined in a study of T cells in Graves' hyperthyroidism and ophthalmopathy. TCR beta CDR3 regions were amplified from RNA transcripts. An initial round of RT-PCR targeting the TCR CDR3 relied on the HTBI primer set. One entry per CDR3 protein results from TCRdb running MiXCR on the multiplex PCR reads. This table has a few hundred thousand distinct CDR3 sequences, around a sixth appearing once. J was trimmed by 7 bases and V by 0 bases; bases with no gene match: 14. Germline-derived CDR1 and CDR2 are MNHEY and SMNVEV (reference sequence). The CDR3 is 19 residues long. Study-level points and caveats: The model anticipated ophthalmopathy a median around six months pre-onset. A model of 13 V-J features distinguished ophthalmopathy from stable hyperthyroidism. Most expanded thyroid clonotypes above 0.001 recurred in blood.

This clonotype was observed at least ten times. Its target is unknown. Sequences were obtained from blood. This TCR derives from a man younger than 30 with Graves' ophthalmopathy. This chain uses TRBV27 with TRBJ1-4; 10 nucleotides agree with TRBD1. This chain's CDR3 is CASSLSLNPWDRGSEKLFF. CDR3 bases: TGTGCCAGCAGTTTATCCCTTAACCCTTGGGACAGGGGTAGTGAAAAACTGTTTTTT.